This TCR beta chain was sequenced during a study of cytomegalovirus exposure and HLA in healthy donors. Study-wide findings and caveats: V segments that were indistinguishable, TRBV6-2 and TRBV6-3 among them, were omitted from analysis. Per a later analysis, 18,000 or so TCR beta sequences showed association with HLA alleles at 0.05 false discovery rate. Within the data, a cluster of highly shared sequence variants was likely a sequencing artifact.

Germline assignment: CDR1 MNHNY and CDR2 SVGAGI (reference sequence). V was pared by 2 bases and J by 1 base, with 6 bases of the junction left unmatched. CDR3 size: 16 residues. This clone was counted between two and nine times. As yet, its antigen is unknown. The PCR was carried out with 60 Vbeta primers and 13 Jbeta primers. TCRdb's copy holds only in-frame clones and misses some; the assay was immunoSEQ multiplex PCR. This table has about 110,000 clones, 75% to 85% appearing once. The sequence was collected from a man over 45 in good health and CMV-seronegative. Input material: PBMCs. The genes are TRBV6-6 and TRBJ2-3; TRBD2 matches at 7 bases. DNA for the CDR3: TGTGCCAGCAGTTACGCAGCGGGGACTGGCACAGATACGCAGTATTTT. This sequence encodes CASSYAAGTGTDTQYF.